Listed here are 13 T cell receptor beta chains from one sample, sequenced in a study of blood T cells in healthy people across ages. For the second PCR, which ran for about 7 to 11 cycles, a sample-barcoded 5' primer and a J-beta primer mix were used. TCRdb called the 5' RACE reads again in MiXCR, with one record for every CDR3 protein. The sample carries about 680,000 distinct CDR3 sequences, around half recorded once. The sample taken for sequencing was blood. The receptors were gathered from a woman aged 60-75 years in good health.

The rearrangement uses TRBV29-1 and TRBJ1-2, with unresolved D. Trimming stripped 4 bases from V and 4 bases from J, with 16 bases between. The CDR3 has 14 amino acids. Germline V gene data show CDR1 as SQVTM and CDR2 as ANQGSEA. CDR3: CSVASPDKPYGYTF. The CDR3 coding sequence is TGCAGCGTTGCATCTCCCGACAAACCCTATGGCTACACCTTC.

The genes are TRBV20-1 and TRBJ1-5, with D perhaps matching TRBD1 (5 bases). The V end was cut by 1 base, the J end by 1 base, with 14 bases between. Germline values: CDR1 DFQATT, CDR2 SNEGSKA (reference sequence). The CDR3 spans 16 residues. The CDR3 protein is CSARGGGRASNQPQHF. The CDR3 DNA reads TGCAGTGCTAGAGGGGGGGGGAGGGCGAGCAATCAGCCCCAGCATTTT.

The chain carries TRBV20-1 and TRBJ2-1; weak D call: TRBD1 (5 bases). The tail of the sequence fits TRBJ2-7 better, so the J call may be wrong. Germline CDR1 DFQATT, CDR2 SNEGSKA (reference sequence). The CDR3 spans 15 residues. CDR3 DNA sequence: TGCAGTGCTATTCCCCCAGGGCTTAGGTACAATGAGCAGTACTTC. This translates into CSAIPPGLRYNEQYF.

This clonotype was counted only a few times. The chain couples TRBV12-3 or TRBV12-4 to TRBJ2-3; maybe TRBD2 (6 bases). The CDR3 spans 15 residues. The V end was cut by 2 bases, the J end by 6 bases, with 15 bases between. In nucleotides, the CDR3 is TGTGCCAGCAGTTTAAGCCGGGAGTTGGGTGATACGCAGTATTTT. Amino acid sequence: CASSLSRELGDTQYF.

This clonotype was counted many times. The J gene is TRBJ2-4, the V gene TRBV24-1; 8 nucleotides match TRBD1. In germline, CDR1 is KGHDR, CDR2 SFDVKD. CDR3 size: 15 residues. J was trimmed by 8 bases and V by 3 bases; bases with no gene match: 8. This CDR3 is CATSDAGGAGDIQYF. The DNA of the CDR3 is TGTGCCACCAGTGATGCAGGGGGCGCCGGGGACATTCAGTACTTC.

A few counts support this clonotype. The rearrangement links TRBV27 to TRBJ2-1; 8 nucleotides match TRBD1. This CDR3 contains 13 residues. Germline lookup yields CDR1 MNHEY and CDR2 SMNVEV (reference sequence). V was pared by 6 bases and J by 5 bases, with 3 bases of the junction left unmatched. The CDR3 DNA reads TGTGCCAGCAGCCACAGGGGGAACAATGAGCAGTTCTTC. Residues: CASSHRGNNEQFF.

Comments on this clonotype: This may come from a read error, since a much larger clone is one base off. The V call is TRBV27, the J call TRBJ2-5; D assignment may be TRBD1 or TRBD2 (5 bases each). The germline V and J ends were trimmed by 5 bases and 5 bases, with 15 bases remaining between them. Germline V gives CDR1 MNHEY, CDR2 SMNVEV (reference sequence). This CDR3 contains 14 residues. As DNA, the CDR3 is TGTGCCAGCAGTCCCCGGGACGAGGCGGAGACCCAGTACTTC. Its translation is CASSPRDEAETQYF.

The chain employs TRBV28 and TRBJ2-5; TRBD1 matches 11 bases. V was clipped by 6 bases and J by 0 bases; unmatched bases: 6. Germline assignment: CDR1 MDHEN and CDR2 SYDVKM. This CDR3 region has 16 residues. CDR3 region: CASREGTGGYQETQYF. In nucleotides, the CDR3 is TGTGCCAGCAGGGAAGGGACAGGGGGGTACCAAGAGACCCAGTACTTC.

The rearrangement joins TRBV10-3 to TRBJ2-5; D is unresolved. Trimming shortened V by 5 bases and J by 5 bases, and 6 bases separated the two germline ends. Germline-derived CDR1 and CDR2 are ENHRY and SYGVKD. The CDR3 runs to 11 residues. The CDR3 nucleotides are TGTGCCATCAGTTCACAGGAGACCCAGTACTTC. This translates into CAISSQETQYF.

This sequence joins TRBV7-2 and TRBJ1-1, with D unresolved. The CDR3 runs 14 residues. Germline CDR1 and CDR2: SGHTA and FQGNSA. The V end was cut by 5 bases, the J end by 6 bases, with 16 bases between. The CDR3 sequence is CASSRSLRTAEAFF. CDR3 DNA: TGTGCCAGCAGCCGGAGCCTTCGGACCGCTGAAGCTTTCTTT.

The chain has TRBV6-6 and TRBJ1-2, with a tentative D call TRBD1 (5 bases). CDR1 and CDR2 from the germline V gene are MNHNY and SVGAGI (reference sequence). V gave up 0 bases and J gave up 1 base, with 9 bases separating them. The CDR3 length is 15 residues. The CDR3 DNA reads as TGTGCCAGCAGTTACTCTGCGGGGGATAACTATGGCTACACCTTC. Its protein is CASSYSAGDNYGYTF.

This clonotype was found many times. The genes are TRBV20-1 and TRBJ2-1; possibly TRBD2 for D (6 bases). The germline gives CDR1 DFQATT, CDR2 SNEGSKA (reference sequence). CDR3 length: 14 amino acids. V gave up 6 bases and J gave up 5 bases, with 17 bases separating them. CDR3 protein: CSAAGTVTDNEQFF. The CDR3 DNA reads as TGCAGTGCCGCCGGGACTGTCACCGACAATGAGCAGTTCTTC.

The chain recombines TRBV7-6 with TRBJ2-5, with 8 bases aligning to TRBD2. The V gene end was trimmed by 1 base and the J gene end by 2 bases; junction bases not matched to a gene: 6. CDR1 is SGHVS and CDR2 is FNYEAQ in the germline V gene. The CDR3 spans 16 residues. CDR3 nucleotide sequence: TGTGCCAGCAGCTTAGGTCTAGCGGGCACGCAAGAGACCCAGTACTTC. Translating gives CASSLGLAGTQETQYF.